Shown below are 30 T cell receptor beta chains from a single sample sequenced in a study of blood T cell repertoires in COVID-19. Repertoires were generated with immunoSEQ multiplex PCR, while TCRdb's copy carries only in-frame clones and drops some. The table records about 220,000 clones, about 83% of them present only once. Sequenced material: peripheral blood. These receptor sequences come from a woman aged 40 to 50 with active or convalescent COVID-19.

The chain combines TRBV2 with TRBJ2-5; 8 bases are a match to TRBD2. The CDR3 is 14 residues long. Germline CDR1 and CDR2: SNHLY and FYNNEI. Trimming cost V 7 bases and J 4 bases; bases outside gene matches: 8. The CDR3 is CASIGGGLGETQYF. The DNA for the CDR3 is TGTGCCAGCATCGGGGGGGGCCTGGGAGAGACCCAGTACTTC.

The chain joins TRBV29-1 to TRBJ1-5, with TRBD1 matching over 8 bases. The germline V gene has CDR1 SQVTM and CDR2 ANQGSEA. The junction had 8 bases not matched to a gene; V was cut back by 5 bases and J by 2 bases. The CDR3 runs to 15 residues. CDR3 DNA sequence: TGCAGCGTTTCGGAAGGACAGGGCGGCAATCAGCCCCAGCATTTT. Amino acid sequence: CSVSEGQGGNQPQHF.

This clone was recorded only once. DNA for the CDR3: TGTGCCAGCAGTAGCGGGAGTAATGAGCAGTTCTTC. Its translation is CASSSGSNEQFF. The chain is built from TRBV7-3 and TRBJ2-1, with 9 bases matching TRBD2. Germline V gene data show CDR1 as SGHTA and CDR2 as FQGTGA. V was pared by 6 bases and J by 7 bases, with 1 base of the junction left unmatched. This CDR3 comprises 12 residues.

The rearrangement joins TRBV10-2 to TRBJ2-2; 13 nucleotides align to TRBD2. Germline V gene sequence: CDR1 WSHSY, CDR2 SAAADI. The CDR3 has 17 amino acids. Trimming removed 5 bases from V and 4 bases from J; junction bases left unmatched: 7. CDR3 in amino acids: CASSFTSGRAPTGELFF. The CDR3 coding sequence is TGCGCCAGCAGTTTCACTAGCGGGAGGGCCCCCACCGGGGAGCTGTTTTTT.

The chain combines TRBV6-6 with TRBJ2-7; possible D gene TRBD1, 5 bases. This CDR3 contains 12 residues. Deletions cut 4 bases from V and 2 bases from J, with 6 bases between. CDR1 and CDR2 from the germline V gene are MNHNY and SVGAGI (reference sequence). In DNA form, the CDR3 reads TGTGCCAGCAGTTCGACAGCCTACGAGCAGTACTTC. Residues: CASSSTAYEQYF.

This chain joins TRBV5-6 and TRBJ2-7; D may be TRBD2 (5 bases). CDR1 and CDR2 (germline): SGHDT, YYEEEE. V lost 1 base, J lost 2 bases, and 7 bases lay in between. The CDR3 runs to 13 residues. CDR3 in DNA: TGTGCCAGCAGCTTGTGGCGGGCCTACGAGCAGTACTTC. It is translated as CASSLWRAYEQYF.

J is TRBJ1-2 and V is TRBV18, with D tentatively TRBD1 (5 bases). The CDR3 length is 14 residues. CDR1 is KGHSH, CDR2 LQKENI, per germline. V was pared by 3 bases and J by 3 bases, with 11 bases between. The CDR3, as DNA: TGTGCCAGCTCACCTTCCCAGGGCCACTATGGCTACACCTTC. This codes for CASSPSQGHYGYTF. Using reference TRBV18 and TRBJ1-2 for the parts outside the CDR3, the full variable domain is NAGVMQNPRHLVRRRGQEARLRCSPMKGHSHVYWYRQLPEEGLKFMVYLQKENIIDESGMPKERFSAEFPKEGPSILRIQQVVRGDSAAYFCASSPSQGHYGYTFGSGTRLTVV.

V and J are TRBV4-1 and TRBJ2-1, with D unclear. This CDR3 region has 16 residues. The V gene's germline CDR1 is MGHRA and CDR2 YSYEKL. The germline V and J ends were trimmed by 0 bases and 7 bases, with 16 bases remaining between them. The CDR3 bases are TGCGCCAGCAGCCAAGATTTAGCTAGTTTTTGGAATGAGCAGTTCTTC. Its protein is CASSQDLASFWNEQFF.

This rearrangement joins TRBV2 to TRBJ1-4; 10 bases are shared with TRBD1. CDR1 and CDR2 (germline): SNHLY, FYNNEI. The CDR3 consists of 16 residues. V shed 6 bases and J 8 bases; nucleotides not matched to a gene: 12. CDR3 amino acids: CASRRRGTGVPEKLFF. In DNA form, the CDR3 reads TGTGCCAGCAGGAGGAGGGGGACAGGGGTTCCGGAAAAACTGTTTTTT.

Only one count was recorded for this clone. The V and J genes are TRBV5-1 and TRBJ2-7; D remains unclear. Germline CDR1 SGHRS, CDR2 YFSETQ. The CDR3 consists of 12 residues. Trimming took 0 bases from V and 8 from J, leaving 9 bases between them. CDR3 amino acids: CASSLDVTKQYF. The CDR3 DNA is TGCGCCAGCAGCTTGGACGTAACTAAGCAGTACTTC.

The J gene is TRBJ1-5, the V gene TRBV18; TRBD1 agrees at 8 bases. J lost 2 bases, V lost 4 bases, and 13 bases had no gene match. Germline-derived CDR1 and CDR2 are KGHSH and LQKENI. This CDR3 is built from 18 residues. The CDR3 reads CASSRRDRSLEGNQPQHF. DNA for the CDR3: TGTGCCAGCTCACGCCGGGACAGGTCCTTAGAGGGCAATCAGCCCCAGCATTTT.

The rearrangement uses TRBV9 and TRBJ2-2; D possibly corresponds to TRBD1 (6 bases). V lost 2 bases to trimming and J lost 0 bases, with 8 bases between them. Germline V gene data show CDR1 as SGDLS and CDR2 as YYNGEE. The CDR3 loop spans 15 amino acids. Here the CDR3 reads CASSVRGPNTGELFF. The DNA for the CDR3 is TGTGCCAGCAGCGTCAGGGGCCCGAACACCGGGGAGCTGTTTTTT.

This chain connects TRBV14 to TRBJ2-2; 9 bases are a match to TRBD2. J lost 6 bases, V lost 5 bases, and 16 bases had no gene match. The germline gives CDR1 SGHDN, CDR2 FVKESK. There are 18 residues in the CDR3. The CDR3 region is CASSEPQRGAIAAGELFF. The CDR3 nucleotides read TGTGCCAGCAGCGAGCCTCAGCGGGGGGCAATAGCCGCCGGGGAGCTGTTTTTT.

This rearrangement joins TRBV13 to TRBJ1-2, with D maybe TRBD1 (5 bases). Germline V gene sequence: CDR1 PRHDT, CDR2 FYEKMQ (reference sequence). V was pared by 1 base and J by 4 bases, with 13 bases between. This CDR3 is 15 amino acids long. CDR3 region: CASSLDGARGYGYTF. CDR3 DNA sequence: TGTGCCAGCAGCTTAGATGGGGCGCGTGGCTATGGCTACACCTTC.

This chain connects TRBV5-4 to TRBJ2-7, with 9 bases aligning to TRBD2. Germline CDR1 SGHNT, CDR2 YYREEE (reference sequence). The CDR3 has 14 residues. Losses at the gene ends were 7 bases for V and 0 bases for J; bases not matched to a gene: 5. The CDR3 DNA follows: TGTGCCAGCGCCTTTAGCGGGAGCTCCTACGAGCAGTACTTC. Protein product: CASAFSGSSYEQYF.

The CDR3 bases are TGTGCCAGCAGTAACCCGGCGGGGGGGCCCTACGAGCAGTACTTC. It yields the protein CASSNPAGGPYEQYF. The chain joins TRBV6-6 to TRBJ2-7; 9 nucleotides align to TRBD2. The V gene end was trimmed by 5 bases and the J gene end by 2 bases; junction bases not matched to a gene: 7. CDR1 MNHNY and CDR2 SVGAGI come from the germline V gene (reference sequence). The CDR3 length is 15 residues.

The chain joins TRBV7-9 to TRBJ1-2; no definite D call. Germline V gene lookup returns CDR1 SEHNR and CDR2 FQNEAQ (reference sequence). Trimming cost V 5 bases and J 1 base, with 5 bases left between them. This CDR3 has 12 residues. In DNA form, the CDR3 reads TGTGCCAGCAGCGCGAGTAACTATGGCTACACCTTC. As protein: CASSASNYGYTF.

This chain joins TRBV19 and TRBJ1-5; D gene uncertain. CDR3 length: 18 residues. Germline V CDR1 and CDR2: LNHDA, SQIVND (reference sequence). With 2 bases removed from V and 2 bases from J, the gap between germline ends came to 19 bases. Here the CDR3 DNA reads TGTGCCAGTAGTATAAGAGGAGCAGCGCTCGGCGGCAATCAGCCCCAGCATTTT. Its protein product is CASSIRGAALGGNQPQHF.

The chain joins TRBV5-1 to TRBJ2-2; 13 positions agree with TRBD2. CDR1 is SGHRS, CDR2 YFSETQ, per germline. This CDR3 contains 16 residues. J gave up 6 bases and V 6 bases, and 8 bases lay outside the gene matches. The CDR3 region has the DNA TGCGCCAGCATGCGGACTAGCGGGAGAGGGGCCGGGGAGCTGTTTTTT. Translated, it gives CASMRTSGRGAGELFF.

V and J are TRBV2 and TRBJ2-3; 9 positions agree with TRBD1. Germline CDR1 reads SNHLY; CDR2 reads FYNNEI. This CDR3 has 15 amino acids. The ends lost 6 bases at V and 0 bases at J; junction bases unmatched: 4. The CDR3 DNA is TGTGCCAGCAGGGCGGACAGGGGAAGCACAGATACGCAGTATTTT. Translation: CASRADRGSTDTQYF.

The V gene is TRBV7-2, the J gene TRBJ2-2; 8 nucleotides agree with TRBD2. This CDR3 region has 16 residues. The ends lost 4 bases at V and 3 bases at J; junction bases unmatched: 7. Germline CDR1 and CDR2: SGHTA and FQGNSA. CDR3 sequence: CASSSTGREDTGELFF. CDR3 DNA: TGTGCCAGCAGCTCCACCGGGCGGGAGGACACCGGGGAGCTGTTTTTT.

The V call is TRBV10-3, the J call TRBJ2-1; TRBD1 matches at 10 bases. V shed 4 bases, J shed 7 bases, and the junction held 16 bases outside the gene matches. This CDR3 is built from 18 residues. The germline gives CDR1 ENHRY, CDR2 SYGVKD. The CDR3 DNA reads as TGTGCCATCAGTGGGCCCGAAGTGAGGACAGGGGGAAAAAATGAGCAGTTCTTC. Protein: CAISGPEVRTGGKNEQFF.

This clone occurred once. In the same sample, other DNA sequences code for this CDR3. The chain joins TRBV12-5 to TRBJ1-6; 7 bases line up with TRBD1. This CDR3 has 15 residues. Germline CDR1 LGHNT, CDR2 FRNRAP. The J segment lost 7 bases and the V segment lost 0 bases, leaving 3 bases of the junction unmatched. The CDR3 DNA reads TGTGCTAGTGGTTTGGTGCAGGGGGGAAATTCACCCCTCCACTTT. This encodes CASGLVQGGNSPLHF.

The chain has TRBV3-1 (or the pseudogene TRBV3-2) and TRBJ2-7, with 8 bases aligning to TRBD1. Germline V lookup: CDR1 LGHDT, CDR2 YNNKEL (reference sequence). CDR3 length: 14 residues. Trimming took 5 bases from V and 5 from J; bases not matched to a gene: 8. CDR3 sequence (DNA): TGTGCCAGCAGCGACAGGGGCCAGAAGGACGAGCAGTACTTC. This codes for CASSDRGQKDEQYF.

CDR3 sequence: CASSAWDNLSGYTF. The CDR3 DNA is TGTGCCAGTAGTGCCTGGGACAACTTAAGTGGCTACACCTTC. The chain has TRBV19 and TRBJ1-2; possible D gene TRBD1, 6 bases. Germline values: CDR1 LNHDA, CDR2 SQIVND (reference sequence). CDR3 length: 14 residues. V was clipped by 5 bases and J by 7 bases, with 17 bases between them.

The chain carries TRBV10-3 and TRBJ1-1; 8 bases fit TRBD1. CDR3 length: 14 residues. The V gene's germline CDR1 is ENHRY and CDR2 SYGVKD. J lost 3 bases, V lost 5 bases, and 5 bases had no gene match. The CDR3 DNA sequence: TGTGCCATCAGTCCGACAGGGGCCCACACTGAAGCTTTCTTT. Residues: CAISPTGAHTEAFF.

The chain combines TRBV12-3 or TRBV12-4 with TRBJ2-5, with 7 bases identical to TRBD2. V was clipped by 5 bases and J by 3 bases; unmatched bases: 3. The CDR3 is made up of 13 amino acids. The CDR3 sequence: CASSGTMKETQYF. In DNA, the CDR3 is TGTGCCAGCAGTGGGACTATGAAAGAGACCCAGTACTTC.

Here the CDR3 reads CASSARDRYQETQYF. CDR3 in DNA: TGTGCCAGCAGCGCTAGGGACAGGTACCAAGAGACCCAGTACTTC. V usage is TRBV9 and J usage is TRBJ2-5; 8 bases fit TRBD1. Germline values: CDR1 SGDLS, CDR2 YYNGEE. V lost 3 bases and J lost 0; bases outside the gene matches: 4. This CDR3 region has 15 residues.

The V gene is TRBV30, the J gene TRBJ2-7; D ambiguous. V was shortened by 3 bases and J by 3 bases, with 9 bases between the two germline ends. Germline-derived CDR1 and CDR2 are GTSNPN and SVGIG (reference sequence). The CDR3 has 12 amino acids. The CDR3 here is CAWSKLFYEQYF. CDR3 coding DNA: TGTGCCTGGAGCAAACTGTTCTACGAGCAGTACTTC.

V and J are TRBV6-6 and TRBJ1-4; D perhaps matches TRBD1 (6 bases). Trimming took 2 bases from V and 4 from J, leaving 14 bases between them. Looked up from germline, CDR1 is MNHNY and CDR2 is SVGAGI (reference sequence). The CDR3 runs 16 residues. The CDR3 bases are TGTGCCAGCAGTTACAATGGGGGACAATTTAATGAAAAACTGTTTTTT. Amino acid sequence: CASSYNGGQFNEKLFF.